Below are 16 T cell receptor beta chains sequenced from a single sample in a study of regulatory T cells in long-lasting Graves disease. To make TCR beta libraries, researchers used iRepertoire HTBI primers and Arm-PCR of CDR3 regions. TCRdb reanalysed the multiplex PCR reads using MiXCR and keeps one entry per CDR3 protein. The table includes some 300,000 distinct CDR3 sequences, more than 20% detected once. Regarding time point: persistent/refractory GD, antithyroid drugs over 5 years with positive TRAb. The TCR library was made from RNA that had been extracted from PBMCs in TRIzol. The sequencing used peripheral blood mononuclear cells (PBMCs), collected when the disease was refractory, from a patient treated with antithyroid drugs. These TCRs come from a female donor with Graves disease.

The chain uses TRBV11-2 and TRBJ2-3; D is uncertain. Trimming cost V 8 bases and J 1 base, with 13 bases left between them. The CDR3 is 14 residues long. The germline V gene has CDR1 SGHAT and CDR2 FQNNGV. The CDR3, as DNA: TGTGCCAGCTCCCGGACGGACGGCACAGATACGCAGTATTTT. Residues: CASSRTDGTDTQYF. The full variable domain, rest sourced from reference TRBV11-2 and TRBJ2-3, is EAGVAQSPRYKIIEKRQSVAFWCNPISGHATLYWYQQILGQGPKLLIQFQNNGVVDDSQLPKDRFSAERLKGVDSTLKIQPAKLEDSAVYLCASSRTDGTDTQYFGPGTRLTVL.

About this clonotype: This may come from a read error, since a much larger clone is one base off. The DNA of the CDR3 is TGTGCCAGCAGCTTAGAGAACAATCAGCCCCAGCATTTT. This codes for CASSLENNQPQHF. The chain joins TRBV7-9 to TRBJ1-5; D uncertain. Germline assignment: CDR1 SEHNR and CDR2 FQNEAQ (reference sequence). The V end lost 1 base, the J end lost 3 bases, and 4 bases lay between the germline ends. The CDR3 sequence is 13 residues long.

This clonotype was seen repeatedly, ten times or more. V usage is TRBV5-4 and J usage is TRBJ2-7, with TRBD1 matching over 8 bases. Germline lookup yields CDR1 SGHNT and CDR2 YYREEE (reference sequence). The CDR3 is 15 amino acids. Trimming cost V 3 bases and J 1 base; bases outside gene matches: 6. The CDR3 protein is CASSWGQGASYEQYF. CDR3 bases: TGTGCCAGCAGCTGGGGGCAGGGGGCTTCCTACGAGCAGTACTTC.

This clonotype was found a few times. The chain employs TRBV24-1 and TRBJ2-7; 8 positions agree with TRBD1. Losses at the gene ends were 4 bases for V and 6 bases for J; bases not matched to a gene: 7. CDR1 and CDR2 from the germline V gene are KGHDR and SFDVKD. CDR3 length equals 14 residues. The CDR3, as DNA: TGTGCCACCAGTGACGCCGGGACAGGTGGCGAGCAGTACTTC. Protein: CATSDAGTGGEQYF.

This clonotype was counted between two and nine times. The chain combines TRBV5-6 with TRBJ1-1, with D possibly TRBD1 on 5 matching bases. From germline, CDR1 is SGHDT and CDR2 YYEEEE. V was shortened by 2 bases and J by 5 bases, with 16 bases between the two germline ends. The CDR3 spans 15 residues. The CDR3 coding sequence is TGTGCCAGCAGCTTTAACGCAGGGCTGGAGACTGAAGCTTTCTTT. This codes for CASSFNAGLETEAFF.

This clonotype was observed many times. The chain couples TRBV7-2 to TRBJ2-7; 9 bases are a match to TRBD1. V lost 2 bases, J lost 3 bases, and 5 bases stayed unmatched. The CDR3 runs to 15 residues. Per the germline V gene, CDR1 is SGHTA and CDR2 is FQGNSA. The CDR3 coding sequence is TGTGCCAGCAGCTTATTGGGGACAGGGTTCTACGAGCAGTACTTC. Translated, it gives CASSLLGTGFYEQYF.

This chain links TRBV10-3 with TRBJ1-3, with D unresolved. Trimming removed 0 bases at V and 0 bases at J, with 6 bases between. The germline V gene encodes CDR1 ENHRY and CDR2 SYGVKD. This CDR3 comprises 15 residues. The CDR3 coding sequence is TGTGCCATCAGTGAGTCGAATCCCTCTGGAAACACCATATATTTT. This codes for CAISESNPSGNTIYF.

Concerning this clonotype itself: One end of the junction fails to match germline, which may point to a read error. V and J are TRBV6-2 or TRBV6-3 and TRBJ2-7; D is undetermined. The CDR3 loop spans 15 amino acids. Per the germline V gene, CDR1 is MNHEY and CDR2 is SVGEGT. This chain's CDR3 is CASGYLDPLIYEQYF. The CDR3 DNA reads as TGTGCCAGCGGTTATCTTGACCCTCTGATCTACGAGCAGTACTTC.

The chain joins TRBV3-1 to TRBJ2-7; D ambiguous. V lost 0 bases, J lost 5 bases, and 11 bases lay in between. The CDR3 runs to 14 residues. Germline CDR1 and CDR2: LGHDT and YNNKEL (reference sequence). CDR3 nucleotides: TGTGCCAGCAGCCAAGAATATTGGGCCAACGAGCAGTACTTC. It translates to CASSQEYWANEQYF.

V usage is TRBV5-1 and J usage is TRBJ1-3; D may be TRBD1 (5 bases). CDR1 is SGHRS and CDR2 is YFSETQ in the germline V gene. V was clipped by 3 bases and J by 2 bases, with 12 bases between them. This CDR3 spans 15 amino acids. CDR3 in amino acids: CASSSALGPGNTIYF. CDR3 DNA sequence: TGCGCCAGCAGCTCGGCTTTGGGACCTGGAAACACCATATATTTT.

The J gene is TRBJ2-1, the V gene TRBV28; 8 nucleotides agree with TRBD1. From germline, CDR1 is MDHEN and CDR2 SYDVKM. After removal of 5 bases from V and 5 bases from J, the junction contained 5 bases not matched to a gene. CDR3 length: 14 amino acids. Here the CDR3 DNA reads TGTGCCAGCAGTCCGGGACAGGTTAACAATGAGCAGTTCTTC. It encodes CASSPGQVNNEQFF.

The rearrangement links TRBV20-1 to TRBJ2-1; 8 positions agree with TRBD2. Germline V gene lookup returns CDR1 DFQATT and CDR2 SNEGSKA (reference sequence). This CDR3 is built from 19 residues. V dropped 0 bases and J dropped 0; count of bases not matched to a gene: 13. The CDR3 here is CSARDRPAGVPSSYNEQFF. DNA for the CDR3: TGCAGTGCTAGAGATAGACCAGCGGGAGTACCGAGCTCCTACAATGAGCAGTTCTTC.

Comment on this clonotype: Since the CDR3 does not end with the conserved phenylalanine or tryptophan, this likely comes from a read error. The chain links TRBV2 to TRBJ1-1; D is unclear. CDR3 length: 14 amino acids. V dropped 2 bases and J dropped 0 bases, with 7 bases sitting between them. Germline-derived CDR1 and CDR2 are SNHLY and FYNNEI. The DNA of the CDR3 is TGTGCCAGCAGTGAAATTGACCTGAACACTGAAGCTTTCCTT. Its protein product is CASSEIDLNTEAFL.

The chain uses TRBV20-1 and TRBJ2-7; D uncertain. Germline CDR1 reads DFQATT; CDR2 reads SNEGSKA (reference sequence). The CDR3 runs 12 residues. V was cut by 3 bases and J by 4 bases, with 10 bases left in between. The CDR3 region has the DNA TGCAGTGCTAGCACTAACGGATACGAGCAGTACTTC. It encodes CSASTNGYEQYF.

The chain uses TRBV7-9 and TRBJ1-1; no clear D. The CDR3 has 13 amino acids. The germline V gene encodes CDR1 SEHNR and CDR2 FQNEAQ (reference sequence). V dropped 4 bases and J dropped 5 bases, with 11 bases sitting between them. The CDR3, as DNA: TGTGCCAGCAGCTCGACCCTGGGTACTGAAGCTTTCTTT. Its translation is CASSSTLGTEAFF. Looking up the rest from reference TRBV7-9 and TRBJ1-1 gives the full variable domain: DTGVSQNPRHKITKRGQNVTFRCDPISEHNRLYWYRQTLGQGPEFLTYFQNEAQLEKSRLLSDRFSAERPKGSFSTLEIQRTEQGDSAMYLCASSSTLGTEAFFGQGTRLTVV.

As concerns this clonotype: This may stem from a read error, because a much larger clone lies one nucleotide away. The chain combines TRBV9 with TRBJ2-5; the D call may be TRBD1 or TRBD2 (5 bases each). In germline, CDR1 is SGDLS, CDR2 YYNGEE. The CDR3 is made up of 13 amino acids. The CDR3 spells CVSSTGLLGTQYF. The CDR3 DNA follows: TGTGTCAGCAGCACAGGACTGTTAGGGACCCAGTACTTC.